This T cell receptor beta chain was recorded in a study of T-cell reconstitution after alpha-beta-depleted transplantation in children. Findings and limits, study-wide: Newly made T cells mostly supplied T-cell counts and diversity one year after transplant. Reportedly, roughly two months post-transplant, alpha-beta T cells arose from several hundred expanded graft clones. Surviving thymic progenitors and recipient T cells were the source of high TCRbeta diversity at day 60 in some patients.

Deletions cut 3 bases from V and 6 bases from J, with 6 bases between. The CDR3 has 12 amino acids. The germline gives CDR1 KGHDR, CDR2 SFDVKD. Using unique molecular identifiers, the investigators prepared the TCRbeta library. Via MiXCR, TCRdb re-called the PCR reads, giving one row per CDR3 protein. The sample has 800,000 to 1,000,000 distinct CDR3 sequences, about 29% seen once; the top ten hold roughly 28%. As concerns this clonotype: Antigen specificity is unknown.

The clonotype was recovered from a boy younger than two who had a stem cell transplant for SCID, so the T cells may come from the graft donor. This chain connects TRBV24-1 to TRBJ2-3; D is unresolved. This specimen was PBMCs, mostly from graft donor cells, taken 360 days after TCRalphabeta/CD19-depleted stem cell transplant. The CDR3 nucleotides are TGTGCCACCAGTGATGGGTCTGATACGCAGTATTTT. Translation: CATSDGSDTQYF.